This paragraph covers one TCR beta chain sequence. Its antigen is still unknown. This specimen comes from a study of early T cells in non-severe SARS-CoV-2 infection. Overall study: With bulk RNA from unsorted whole blood as input, sequencing yielded unpaired chains. Points from the study as a whole: There was a bias toward anti-spike CD8 responses in VDJdb matching, which missed private and CD4 specificities.

Unique molecular identifiers (one per individual cDNA molecule) were attached. Using its own MiXCR run on the 5' RACE reads, TCRdb lists one record per CDR3 protein. The sample consists of 90,000 to 130,000 distinct CDR3 sequences, around an eighth of them appearing once. This receptor was obtained from an adult who was a healthcare worker with PCR-confirmed SARS-CoV-2 infection or an uninfected control (not recorded which). The sample here was whole blood, taken at baseline.

In DNA, the CDR3 is TGTGCCAGCAGCCAAGATCTGACTAACACAGATACGCAGTATTTT. Translated, it gives CASSQDLTNTDTQYF. The rearrangement links TRBV3-1 to TRBJ2-3, with D possibly being TRBD2 (5 bases). The germline CDR1 and CDR2 sequences are LGHDT and YNNKEL (reference sequence). Trimming left V 0 bases short and J 2 bases short, with 9 bases between. The CDR3 loop spans 15 amino acids.